This T cell receptor beta chain was recovered during a study of cytomegalovirus exposure and HLA in healthy donors. Study-level background: One earlier analysis, a look at 180 million or so T cells, found some 100 million unique TCR beta sequences.

The PCR ran on 60 Vbeta and 13 Jbeta primers. Clones were sequenced by immunoSEQ multiplex PCR, and TCRdb holds only the in-frame ones, with some missing. Seen here are under 95,000 clones, less than 10% observed once, and the top ten hold approximately 2.4%. This clone showed up just a few times. This receptor was obtained from a man between 50 and 59 years old in good health and CMV-seronegative. The sample consisted of PBMCs.

CDR3 bases: TGTGCCAGCAGTTACTCGGGGGCGAATGAGCAGTTCTTC. It specifies CASSYSGANEQFF. The chain uses TRBV6-5 and TRBJ2-1, with a tentative D call TRBD1 (6 bases). Between the trimmed V and J ends, which lost 0 bases and 7 bases, there was a span of 7 bases. This CDR3 contains 13 residues. Germline lookup yields CDR1 MNHEY and CDR2 SVGAGI.